A single sample is the source of the 28 T cell receptor beta chains below, sequenced in a study of blood T cell repertoires in COVID-19. Profiling relied on immunoSEQ multiplex PCR, and the TCRdb table lists in-frame clones only, not all of them. The repertoire has around 340,000 clones, 80% to 90% of them found once; the top ten carry roughly 4.2%. Sequenced input: PBMCs or T cells enriched from blood (not recorded which). These receptors all come from a woman between 40 and 50 years old with acute COVID-19.

The CDR3 bases are TGTGCCATCAGTGAGCAGGACAATGAGCAGTTCTTC. Translation gives CAISEQDNEQFF. The chain links TRBV10-3 to TRBJ2-1; the D is unclear. Germline V gene data show CDR1 as ENHRY and CDR2 as SYGVKD. CDR3 length: 12 amino acids. Deletions cut 2 bases from V and 5 bases from J, with 4 bases between.

This clone was seen only once. The J gene is TRBJ2-5, the V gene TRBV7-2, with 8 bases matching TRBD1. The CDR3 is made up of 19 amino acids. The junction had 16 bases not matched to a gene; V was cut back by 3 bases and J by 1 base. Germline CDR1 SGHTA, CDR2 FQGNSA. CDR3 bases: TGTGCCAGCAGCTTTTCCGCCCCGGGGACAGGAAGCCTCCAAGAGACCCAGTACTTC. Translated, it gives CASSFSAPGTGSLQETQYF. Looking up the rest from reference TRBV7-2 and TRBJ2-5 gives the full variable domain: GAGVSQSPSNKVTEKGKDVELRCDPISGHTALYWYRQSLGQGLEFLIYFQGNSAPDKSGLPSDRFSAERTGGSVSTLTIQRTQQEDSAVYLCASSFSAPGTGSLQETQYFGPGTRLLVL.

The chain combines TRBV28 with TRBJ1-1; 8 positions agree with TRBD1. The CDR3 contains 14 residues. V lost 6 bases and J lost 8; bases outside the gene matches: 11. Germline CDR1 MDHEN, CDR2 SYDVKM. The CDR3 sequence is CASSRDRFVSEAFF. As DNA, the CDR3 is TGTGCCAGCAGCCGGGACAGGTTTGTCTCGGAAGCTTTCTTT.

The rearrangement links TRBV4-2 to TRBJ1-5; D is perhaps TRBD1 (6 bases). From germline, CDR1 is LGHNA and CDR2 YNFKEQ. The length of the CDR3 is 15 residues. Trimming took 4 bases from V and 4 from J, leaving 14 bases between them. CDR3: CASSLEQGPNQPQHF. The CDR3 bases are TGTGCCAGCAGCCTCGAGCAGGGGCCAAATCAGCCCCAGCATTTT.

J is TRBJ2-2 and V is TRBV9; D not certain. Trimming shortened V by 0 bases and J by 7 bases, and 7 bases separated the two germline ends. Germline lookup yields CDR1 SGDLS and CDR2 YYNGEE. CDR3 length: 13 amino acids. CDR3 DNA: TGTGCCAGCAGCGTAGTTCAGAACGGGGAGCTGTTTTTT. Amino acids: CASSVVQNGELFF.

This clone was found once. Mismatch with germline at one junction end may stem from a read error. The chain employs TRBV6-5 and TRBJ2-7; 10 nucleotides match TRBD1. There are 14 residues in the CDR3. Per the germline V gene, CDR1 is MNHEY and CDR2 is SVGAGI. CDR3: CASSDSSTGQGKYF. In DNA form, the CDR3 reads TGTGCCAGCAGTGACTCAAGTACGGGACAGGGGAAGTACTTC.

This clone was seen just once. The V call is TRBV7-2, the J call TRBJ2-7, with D perhaps TRBD1 (6 bases). Germline CDR1 reads SGHTA; CDR2 reads FQGNSA. The CDR3 contains 13 residues. V gave up 5 bases and J gave up 1 base, with 9 bases separating them. CDR3 sequence reads: CASSPGTSYEQYF. The DNA for the CDR3 is TGTGCCAGCAGCCCCGGGACATCCTACGAGCAGTACTTC.

The V gene is TRBV11-3, the J gene TRBJ2-1; no clear D gene. Germline V lookup: CDR1 SGHNT, CDR2 YENEEA. The CDR3 contains 16 residues. Trimming shortened V by 3 bases and J by 2 bases, and 14 bases separated the two germline ends. CDR3 nucleotide sequence: TGTGCCAGCAGCTTTACCAGCGCGACCGCCTACAATGAGCAGTTCTTC. This translates into CASSFTSATAYNEQFF.

This sequence joins TRBV6-4 and TRBJ1-2; D is ambiguous. The CDR3 consists of 14 residues. CDR1 and CDR2 from the germline V gene are MRHNA and SNTAGT. V was cut by 0 bases and J by 8 bases, with 13 bases left in between. CDR3 in DNA: TGTGCCAGCAGTGACTCCCCAGGCTCGCTAGGCTACACCTTC. It codes for CASSDSPGSLGYTF.

The chain links TRBV28 to TRBJ1-4, with 7 bases aligning to TRBD1. Trimming cost V 6 bases and J 5 bases; bases outside gene matches: 6. The CDR3 runs 14 residues. Germline V lookup: CDR1 MDHEN, CDR2 SYDVKM. The CDR3 sequence is CASSPTGWNEKLFF. The CDR3 bases are TGTGCCAGCAGCCCGACAGGGTGGAATGAAAAACTGTTTTTT.

This chain links TRBV12-3 or TRBV12-4 with TRBJ2-5, with D unresolved. CDR3 length: 13 amino acids. Trimming took off 3 bases at V and 0 bases at J, with 5 bases between the two ends. CDR3 residues: CASSFDYQETQYF. CDR3 nucleotides: TGTGCCAGCAGTTTCGACTACCAAGAGACCCAGTACTTC.

The V and J genes are TRBV5-4 and TRBJ1-6; no clear D. V lost 0 bases to trimming and J lost 0 bases, with 7 bases between them. CDR3 length: 16 residues. Per germline, CDR1 SGHNT and CDR2 YYREEE (reference sequence). CDR3 coding DNA: TGTGCCAGCAGCTTGGGGTCGAGCTCCTATAATTCACCCCTCCACTTT. Amino acids: CASSLGSSSYNSPLHF.

This chain connects TRBV12-3 or TRBV12-4 to TRBJ1-2; D gene uncertain. Trimming took off 3 bases at V and 5 bases at J, with 10 bases between the two ends. The CDR3 length is 13 residues. CDR3 nucleotide sequence: TGTGCCAGCAGTTTGAGTCGGGTGTATGGCTACACCTTC. Its protein product is CASSLSRVYGYTF.

This rearrangement joins TRBV6-5 to TRBJ1-2; D is unclear. Trimming left V 6 bases short and J 4 bases short, with 18 bases between. Looked up from germline, CDR1 is MNHEY and CDR2 is SVGAGI. The CDR3 spans 15 residues. CDR3 loop: CASRSSGSPLYGYTF. In nucleotides, the CDR3 is TGTGCCAGCAGGTCCAGCGGGTCACCCCTCTATGGCTACACCTTC.

This clone was seen a few times. The V and J genes are TRBV9 and TRBJ1-6, with a weak D call TRBD1 (6 bases). V dropped 3 bases and J dropped 7 bases, with 11 bases sitting between them. CDR3 length equals 14 residues. CDR1 is SGDLS and CDR2 is YYNGEE in the germline V gene. The CDR3 bases are TGTGCCAGCAGCGACCGCACAGGGAATTCACCCCTCCACTTT. Its translation is CASSDRTGNSPLHF.

J is TRBJ2-3 and V is TRBV5-1, with 8 nucleotides matching TRBD1. The CDR3 is made up of 16 amino acids. Germline CDR1 SGHRS, CDR2 YFSETQ. With V trimmed by 3 bases and J by 1 base, 7 bases remained unmatched. Written as DNA, the CDR3 is TGCGCCAGCAGCTCTAATACAGGGGGTGGCACAGATACGCAGTATTTT. Amino acids: CASSSNTGGGTDTQYF.

CDR3 nucleotides: TGTGCCAGCAGCTCTAACAACCCAGGGTACGAGCAGTACTTC. As protein: CASSSNNPGYEQYF. The J gene is TRBJ2-7, the V gene TRBV7-2, with a weak D call TRBD1 (5 bases). V lost 4 bases, J lost 4 bases, and 14 bases lay in between. The CDR3 contains 14 residues. Germline V gives CDR1 SGHTA, CDR2 FQGNSA. Supplemented by reference TRBV7-2 and TRBJ2-7, the full variable domain reads GAGVSQSPSNKVTEKGKDVELRCDPISGHTALYWYRQSLGQGLEFLIYFQGNSAPDKSGLPSDRFSAERTGGSVSTLTIQRTQQEDSAVYLCASSSNNPGYEQYFGPGTRLTVT.

V and J are TRBV6-5 and TRBJ1-3; TRBD1 matches at 8 bases. Per germline, CDR1 MNHEY and CDR2 SVGAGI. The CDR3 sequence is 14 residues long. With V trimmed by 6 bases and J by 7 bases, 8 bases remained unmatched. The CDR3 region is CASSHRDRHNTIYF. CDR3 DNA: TGTGCCAGCAGCCACCGGGACAGGCACAACACCATATATTTT.

J is TRBJ2-7 and V is TRBV10-3; D might be TRBD1 (6 bases). Germline values: CDR1 ENHRY, CDR2 SYGVKD. The CDR3 runs 14 residues. Trimming removed 10 bases from V and 0 bases from J, with 16 bases in between. The chain's CDR3 is CATHETGNSYEQYF. CDR3 sequence (DNA): TGTGCCACCCACGAGACAGGCAACTCCTACGAGCAGTACTTC.

The genes are TRBV15 and TRBJ1-3, with 8 bases matching TRBD1. V was clipped by 1 base and J by 4 bases; unmatched bases: 3. CDR1 is LNHNV and CDR2 is YYDKDF in the germline V gene (reference sequence). This CDR3 is built from 15 residues. CDR3 in DNA: TGTGCCACCAGCAGAGCAGGGGGCCTGGGAAACACCATATATTTT. This codes for CATSRAGGLGNTIYF.

This rearrangement joins TRBV9 to TRBJ2-1, with D hard to call. Trimming pared 0 bases from V and 2 bases from J, leaving 6 bases between. CDR1 and CDR2 (germline): SGDLS, YYNGEE. CDR3 size: 14 residues. DNA of the CDR3: TGTGCCAGCAGCGTAGTTGGCACCTACAATGAGCAGTTCTTC. It specifies CASSVVGTYNEQFF. The entire variable domain, with the rest obtained from reference TRBV9 and TRBJ2-1, is as follows: DSGVTQTPKHLITATGQRVTLRCSPRSGDLSVYWYQQSLDQGLQFLIQYYNGEERAKGNILERFSAQQFPDLHSELNLSSLELGDSALYFCASSVVGTYNEQFFGPGTRLTVL.

In this sample, this clone turned up once. The chain combines TRBV7-3 with TRBJ1-4; D is unresolved. Germline CDR1 and CDR2: SGHTA and FQGTGA. This CDR3 has 16 residues. Trimming stripped 1 base from V and 7 bases from J, with 16 bases between. CDR3 amino acids: CASSLNQPGAGEKLFF. CDR3 sequence (DNA): TGTGCCAGCAGCTTAAATCAGCCGGGCGCGGGTGAAAAACTGTTTTTT. Using reference TRBV7-3 and TRBJ1-4 for the parts outside the CDR3, the full variable domain is GAGVSQTPSNKVTEKGKYVELRCDPISGHTALYWYRQSLGQGPEFLIYFQGTGAADDSGLPNDRFFAVRPEGSVSTLKIQRTERGDSAVYLCASSLNQPGAGEKLFFGSGTQLSVL.

This chain's CDR3 is CASGPNPGLHQETQYF. CDR3 in DNA: TGTGCTAGTGGTCCAAATCCGGGACTACACCAAGAGACCCAGTACTTC. The J gene is TRBJ2-5, the V gene TRBV12-5; TRBD2 agrees at 7 bases. V dropped 5 bases and J dropped 0; count of bases not matched to a gene: 9. The V gene's germline CDR1 is LGHNT and CDR2 FRNRAP. The CDR3 is 16 residues long. The whole variable domain, filled in from reference TRBV12-5 and TRBJ2-5, reads DARVTQTPRHKVTEMGQEVTMRCQPILGHNTVFWYRQTMMQGLELLAYFRNRAPLDDSGMPKDRFSAEMPDATLATLKIQPSEPRDSAVYFCASGPNPGLHQETQYFGPGTRLLVL.

The rearrangement links TRBV18 to TRBJ1-6; perhaps TRBD1 as D (6 bases). This CDR3 has 16 amino acids. Germline values: CDR1 KGHSH, CDR2 LQKENI. V lost 3 bases to trimming and J lost 0 bases, with 9 bases between them. CDR3 in DNA: TGTGCCAGCTCACCGGGACAACCCTCCTATAATTCACCCCTCCACTTT. This codes for CASSPGQPSYNSPLHF.

This clone was counted between two and nine times. The chain combines TRBV27 with TRBJ2-1; 8 bases line up with TRBD2. The CDR3 contains 16 residues. V was pared by 6 bases and J by 3 bases, with 10 bases of the junction left unmatched. CDR1 MNHEY and CDR2 SMNVEV come from the germline V gene (reference sequence). The CDR3 loop reads CASRQWERGFYNEQFF. In DNA form, the CDR3 reads TGTGCCAGCAGGCAATGGGAGCGGGGGTTCTACAATGAGCAGTTCTTC.

V usage is TRBV7-9 and J usage is TRBJ2-3, with unresolved D. The CDR3 runs to 12 residues. The germline V gene has CDR1 SEHNR and CDR2 FQNEAQ (reference sequence). V shed 4 bases and J shed 5 bases, with 7 bases lying between them. CDR3 in DNA: TGTGCCAGCAGCTCTGGCGGAGATACGCAGTATTTT. Its protein is CASSSGGDTQYF.

This chain links TRBV6-5 with TRBJ1-6; possible D gene TRBD1, 5 bases. Germline-derived CDR1 and CDR2 are MNHEY and SVGAGI. This CDR3 is 15 amino acids long. Trimming took 6 bases from V and 0 from J, leaving 9 bases between them. CDR3: CASSPQGSYNSPLHF. The CDR3 nucleotides read TGTGCCAGCAGCCCCCAGGGCTCCTATAATTCACCCCTCCACTTT.

This clone was counted once. The chain employs TRBV7-9 and TRBJ2-7; tentatively, D is TRBD2 (5 bases). This CDR3 is 16 amino acids long. Between the trimmed V and J ends, which lost 2 bases and 6 bases, there was a span of 20 bases. Germline lookup yields CDR1 SEHNR and CDR2 FQNEAQ (reference sequence). The CDR3 DNA is TGTGCCAGCAGCTTACCCACTAGGAAGGGTTGGGTCGAGCAGTACTTC. It codes for CASSLPTRKGWVEQYF.